This is a list of T cell receptor beta chains from one sample in a study of control samples from healthy donors and cancer patients. Sequencing was performed with immunoSEQ multiplex PCR; in TCRdb, only in-frame clones are kept and a portion is missing. Of 150,000 to 180,000 clones in the sample, about 94% were seen once. Sequenced: blood. These TCRs come from a middle-aged man in good health. CDR3s include the opening cysteine and the closing phenylalanine or tryptophan. The D gene is left open where the match is weak. A clone size is listed for some rows: how often the clone was seen (once, few, many), or a class if it is expanded.

d_call: TRBD1; j_call: TRBJ2-2; v_call: TRBV19; clone_size: -; cdr3_aa: CASKGASTGELFF; cdr3_nt: TGTGCCAGTAAGGGGGCGAGCACCGGGGAGCTGTTTTTT
d_call: -; j_call: TRBJ2-1; v_call: TRBV10-1; clone_size: once; cdr3_aa: CASSRPGGGDEQFF; cdr3_nt: TGCGCCAGCAGTCGCCCCGGAGGAGGCGATGAGCAGTTCTTC
d_call: -; j_call: TRBJ1-5; v_call: TRBV2; clone_size: once; cdr3_aa: CASSFQVNQPQHF; cdr3_nt: TGTGCCAGCAGTTTCCAGGTTAATCAGCCCCAGCATTTT
d_call: -; j_call: TRBJ2-1; v_call: TRBV7-2; clone_size: -; cdr3_aa: CASSLDRDNEQFF; cdr3_nt: TGTGCCAGCAGCTTAGATCGGGACAATGAGCAGTTCTTC
d_call: -; j_call: TRBJ1-2; v_call: TRBV4-3; clone_size: once; cdr3_aa: CASSQISQGRGPYGYTF; cdr3_nt: TGCGCCAGCAGCCAAATTTCCCAGGGAAGAGGGCCCTATGGCTACACCTTC
d_call: -; j_call: TRBJ1-3; v_call: TRBV24-1; clone_size: -; cdr3_aa: CATSDNRDPVGIYF; cdr3_nt: TGTGCCACCAGTGACAACCGGGACCCCGTCGGCATATATTTT
d_call: -; j_call: TRBJ2-7; v_call: TRBV11-2; clone_size: -; cdr3_aa: CASSFGTLNYEQYF; cdr3_nt: TGTGCCAGCAGCTTCGGGACCCTTAACTACGAGCAGTACTTC
d_call: -; j_call: TRBJ1-3; v_call: TRBV7-9; clone_size: -; cdr3_aa: CASSLFGEDSGNTIYF; cdr3_nt: TGTGCCAGCAGCTTATTTGGTGAGGACTCTGGAAACACCATATATTTT
d_call: TRBD1; j_call: TRBJ2-3; v_call: TRBV6-5; clone_size: once; cdr3_aa: CASTHIRTGPDTQYF; cdr3_nt: TGTGCCAGCACCCACATACGGACAGGCCCAGATACGCAGTATTTT
d_call: -; j_call: TRBJ1-5; v_call: TRBV19; clone_size: -; cdr3_aa: CASSIGAGQQPQHF; cdr3_nt: TGTGCCAGTAGTATCGGGGCAGGGCAACAGCCCCAGCATTTT
d_call: -; j_call: TRBJ2-3; v_call: TRBV6-1; clone_size: -; cdr3_aa: CASSEALASWGTDTQYF; cdr3_nt: TGTGCCAGCAGTGAAGCGCTGGCTAGCTGGGGCACAGATACGCAGTATTTT
d_call: -; j_call: TRBJ1-5; v_call: TRBV19; clone_size: -; cdr3_aa: CASSWQGEQPQHF; cdr3_nt: TGTGCCAGTAGTTGGCAGGGAGAACAGCCCCAGCATTTT
d_call: -; j_call: TRBJ1-1; v_call: TRBV5-1; clone_size: -; cdr3_aa: CASSWGTELNTEAFF; cdr3_nt: TGCGCCAGCAGCTGGGGGACGGAATTGAACACTGAAGCTTTCTTT
d_call: -; j_call: TRBJ1-2; v_call: TRBV10-2; clone_size: -; cdr3_aa: CASSGTRGGTYYGYTF; cdr3_nt: TGCGCCAGCAGTGGGACCCGAGGGGGGACCTACTATGGCTACACCTTC
d_call: TRBD2; j_call: TRBJ2-2; v_call: TRBV12-5; clone_size: -; cdr3_aa: CASGQSGGTGELFF; cdr3_nt: TGTGCTAGTGGTCAGAGCGGGGGGACCGGGGAGCTGTTTTTT
d_call: -; j_call: TRBJ2-3; v_call: TRBV25-1; clone_size: -; cdr3_aa: CASSEDSIRGGTQYF; cdr3_nt: TGTGCCAGCAGTGAAGACTCAATTAGGGGGGGAACGCAGTATTTT
d_call: -; j_call: TRBJ1-5; v_call: TRBV6-5; clone_size: -; cdr3_aa: CASSSPQGRNQPQHF; cdr3_nt: TGTGCCAGCAGTTCCCCCCAGGGCCGCAATCAGCCCCAGCATTTT
d_call: -; j_call: TRBJ2-1; v_call: TRBV2; clone_size: -; cdr3_aa: CANSGGGPYNEQFF; cdr3_nt: TGTGCCAACTCAGGGGGGGGCCCCTACAATGAGCAGTTCTTC
d_call: -; j_call: TRBJ1-1; v_call: TRBV4-3; clone_size: -; cdr3_aa: CASSQVPGSEAFF; cdr3_nt: TGCGCCAGCAGCCAAGTTCCCGGGTCTGAAGCTTTCTTT
d_call: TRBD1; j_call: TRBJ2-3; v_call: TRBV5-1; clone_size: -; cdr3_aa: CASSLEGTGRSDTQYF; cdr3_nt: TGCGCCAGCAGCTTGGAGGGGACAGGGAGATCAGATACGCAGTATTTT
d_call: -; j_call: TRBJ1-1; v_call: TRBV5-1; clone_size: -; cdr3_aa: CASSVYRAWDTEAFF; cdr3_nt: TGCGCCAGCAGCGTATACAGGGCGTGGGACACTGAAGCTTTCTTT
d_call: -; j_call: TRBJ1-2; v_call: TRBV5-1; clone_size: -; cdr3_aa: CASSLGPVTDADGYTF; cdr3_nt: TGCGCCAGCAGCTTGGGGCCGGTGACGGATGCAGATGGCTACACCTTC
d_call: TRBD1; j_call: TRBJ2-3; v_call: TRBV2; clone_size: -; cdr3_aa: CASSQGAGTDTQYF; cdr3_nt: TGTGCCAGTTCACAGGGGGCGGGCACAGATACGCAGTATTTT